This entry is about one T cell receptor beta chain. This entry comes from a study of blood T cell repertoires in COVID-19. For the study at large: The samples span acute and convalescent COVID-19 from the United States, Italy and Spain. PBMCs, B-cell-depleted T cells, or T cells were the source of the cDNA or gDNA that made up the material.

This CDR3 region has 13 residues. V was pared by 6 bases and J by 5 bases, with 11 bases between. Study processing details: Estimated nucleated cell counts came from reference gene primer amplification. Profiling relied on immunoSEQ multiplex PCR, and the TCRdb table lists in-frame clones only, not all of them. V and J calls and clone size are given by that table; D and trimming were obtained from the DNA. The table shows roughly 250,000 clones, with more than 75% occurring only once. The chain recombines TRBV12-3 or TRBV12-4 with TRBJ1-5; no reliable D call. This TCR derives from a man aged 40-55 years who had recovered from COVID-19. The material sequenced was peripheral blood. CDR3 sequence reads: CASSPNSDQPQHF. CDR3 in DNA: TGTGCCAGCAGCCCAAATTCGGATCAGCCCCAGCATTTT.